The 20 T cell receptor beta chains below come from one sample, sequenced in a study of spatial heterogeneity in lung cancer. MiXCR was run by TCRdb on the 5' RACE reads, yielding one entry per CDR3 protein. The table includes some 83,000 distinct CDR3 sequences, approximately 21% detected once. Time point defined: sample taken at primary tumor resection. Without sorting, whole RNA was sequenced from tumor, nontumor lung or frozen PBMC. The sample consisted of PBMCs, taken at surgery. These receptor sequences come from a male donor with early-stage non-small cell lung cancer.

In its sample, this clonotype was seen many times. The rearrangement uses TRBV12-3 or TRBV12-4 and TRBJ1-1; 10 bases are a match to TRBD1. V trimming: 6 bases; J trimming: 4 bases; junction bases outside the gene matches: 5. The CDR3 has 14 amino acids. The CDR3 is CASRVTGGGTEAFF. The CDR3, as DNA: TGTGCCAGCAGAGTGACAGGGGGCGGCACTGAAGCTTTCTTT.

This clonotype turned up a few times. The CDR3 DNA reads TGTGCCAGCAGTGACAGGGGGGATCAGCCCCAGCATTTT. Translated, it gives CASSDRGDQPQHF. The chain uses TRBV12-3 or TRBV12-4 and TRBJ1-5, with 9 bases identical to TRBD1. The CDR3 spans 13 residues. The ends lost 5 bases at V and 5 bases at J; junction bases unmatched: 1.

This clonotype showed up just once. J is TRBJ2-7 and V is TRBV9; TRBD2 matches at 8 bases. Germline V gives CDR1 SGDLS, CDR2 YYNGEE. Germline trimming cut 4 bases from V and 5 bases from J; bases unmatched to any gene: 8. The CDR3 loop spans 14 amino acids. CDR3 loop: CASSPGTRGNEQYF. The DNA of the CDR3 is TGTGCCAGCAGCCCCGGGACTAGAGGGAACGAGCAGTACTTC.

This clonotype was recorded many times. The V gene is TRBV30, the J gene TRBJ2-1, with D possibly TRBD1 on 5 matching bases. V lost 6 bases and J 2 bases, leaving 17 bases between the germline ends. CDR1 is GTSNPN and CDR2 is SVGIG in the germline V gene (reference sequence). This CDR3 contains 15 residues. The CDR3 here is CACTFFRQTYNEQFF. The CDR3 DNA reads as TGTGCCTGTACATTCTTCAGACAGACCTACAATGAGCAGTTCTTC.

The CDR3 nucleotides read TGTGCCAGCAGCTTAGTCGGGTTGAATGAGCAGTTCTTC. As protein: CASSLVGLNEQFF. The chain couples TRBV7-3 to TRBJ2-1; D gene uncertain. The ends were cut back, 2 bases at V and 7 bases at J, with 9 bases in the middle. CDR1 is SGHTA, CDR2 FQGTGA, per germline. The CDR3 totals 13 residues.

The rearrangement joins TRBV12-3 or TRBV12-4 to TRBJ2-3; D might be TRBD1 (6 bases). The CDR3 totals 15 residues. V gave up 5 bases and J gave up 0 bases, with 12 bases separating them. This chain's CDR3 is CASSRQDLSTDTQYF. CDR3 bases: TGTGCCAGCAGTCGACAGGACCTTAGCACAGATACGCAGTATTTT.

V usage is TRBV6-5 and J usage is TRBJ2-1; 14 positions match TRBD2. CDR1 is MNHEY and CDR2 is SVGAGI in the germline V gene. V lost 9 bases, J lost 10 bases, and 11 bases stayed unmatched. The CDR3 has 15 amino acids. CDR3 DNA sequence: TGTGCCAGTACTCAGGGACTAGCGGGGGCCGCCGAGCAGTTCTTC. It specifies CASTQGLAGAAEQFF.

This clonotype was observed many times. The V gene is TRBV4-1, the J gene TRBJ1-5; D is unresolved. CDR1 is MGHRA and CDR2 is YSYEKL in the germline V gene. The V gene lost 1 base and the J gene lost 7 bases, with 14 bases spanning the gap. The CDR3 contains 15 residues. CDR3 loop: CASSQAYAEGQPQHF. The CDR3 coding sequence is TGCGCCAGCAGCCAAGCTTACGCAGAGGGCCAGCCCCAGCATTTT.

This clonotype has at least ten counts. The chain uses TRBV4-2 and TRBJ2-3; D uncertain. CDR1 LGHNA and CDR2 YNFKEQ come from the germline V gene. The CDR3 totals 15 residues. Trimming stripped 1 base from V and 6 bases from J, with 14 bases between. CDR3 DNA sequence: TGTGCCAGCAGCCAAGTGACCCACGCCGGGGATACGCAGTATTTT. It codes for CASSQVTHAGDTQYF.

This clonotype showed up just a few times. The chain recombines TRBV7-2 with TRBJ1-1; 7 bases line up with TRBD1. CDR1 is SGHTA and CDR2 is FQGNSA in the germline V gene. The ends lost 5 bases at V and 5 bases at J; junction bases unmatched: 8. The CDR3 extends over 14 amino acids. This CDR3 reads CASSLDPGGTEAFF. CDR3 nucleotides: TGTGCCAGCAGCCTGGACCCAGGGGGGACTGAAGCTTTCTTT.

The genes are TRBV25-1 and TRBJ2-1, with 14 bases aligning to TRBD2. This CDR3 contains 15 residues. CDR1 and CDR2 from the germline V gene are MGHDK and SYGVNS. Trimming cost V 4 bases and J 7 bases; bases outside gene matches: 3. CDR3 in DNA: TGTGCCAGCAGTGCGGGACTAGCGGGAGTAAATGAGCAGTTCTTC. Protein product: CASSAGLAGVNEQFF.

There are many counts of this clonotype. The chain joins TRBV28 to TRBJ2-1; 8 bases match TRBD2. This CDR3 has 15 residues. The J segment lost 4 bases and the V segment lost 4 bases, leaving 6 bases of the junction unmatched. Germline V CDR1 and CDR2: MDHEN, SYDVKM. CDR3: CASSSAGAGYNEQFF. Written as DNA, the CDR3 is TGTGCCAGCAGTTCAGCGGGAGCTGGGTACAATGAGCAGTTCTTC. Full variable domain (missing parts from reference TRBV28 and TRBJ2-1): DVKVTQSSRYLVKRTGEKVFLECVQDMDHENMFWYRQDPGLGLRLIYFSYDVKMKEKGDIPEGYSVSREKKERFSLILESASTNQTSMYLCASSSAGAGYNEQFFGPGTRLTVL.

In its sample, this clonotype was seen a few times. The chain carries TRBV5-5 and TRBJ2-1, with 9 bases identical to TRBD1. The length of the CDR3 is 17 residues. Trimming removed 1 base from V and 6 bases from J; junction bases left unmatched: 11. Germline-derived CDR1 and CDR2 are SGHKS and YYEKEE (reference sequence). The CDR3 protein is CASSLTDGTGLGNEQFF. In nucleotides, the CDR3 is TGTGCCAGCAGCTTGACGGACGGGACAGGGTTGGGCAATGAGCAGTTCTTC.

The chain uses TRBV12-3 or TRBV12-4 and TRBJ2-5; a weak D match, TRBD1 (5 bases). CDR3 size: 15 residues. Deletions cut 2 bases from V and 1 base from J, with 11 bases between. CDR3 protein: CASSLWATVQETQYF. CDR3 nucleotides: TGTGCCAGCAGTTTATGGGCGACAGTCCAAGAGACCCAGTACTTC.

This clonotype occurred many times. This chain links TRBV29-1 with TRBJ1-1; the D gene is possibly TRBD1 (5 bases). V lost 4 bases, J lost 5 bases, and 17 bases lay in between. Per the germline V gene, CDR1 is SQVTM and CDR2 is ANQGSEA. The CDR3 is made up of 14 amino acids. The CDR3 DNA sequence: TGCAGCGTTGGGTCGGCGGGAGGGGCAACTGAAGCTTTCTTT. It translates to CSVGSAGGATEAFF. Full variable domain (remainder filled in from reference TRBV29-1 and TRBJ1-1): SAVISQKPSRDICQRGTSLTIQCQVDSQVTMMFWYRQQPGQSLTLIATANQGSEATYESGFVIDKFPISRPNLTFSTLTVSNMSPEDSSIYLCSVGSAGGATEAFFGQGTRLTVV.

This clonotype was recorded a few times. The chain recombines TRBV6-2 or TRBV6-3 with TRBJ2-4; the D gene could be TRBD1 or TRBD2 (5 bases each). The CDR3 is made up of 15 amino acids. Germline lookup yields CDR1 MNHEY and CDR2 SVGEGT. V was clipped by 8 bases and J by 7 bases, with 21 bases between them. This CDR3 reads CASGTGALRGNIQYF. Written as DNA, the CDR3 is TGTGCCAGCGGGACCGGGGCGCTAAGAGGGAACATTCAGTACTTC.

The chain carries TRBV5-6 and TRBJ2-5; D might be TRBD2 (5 bases). V was pared by 0 bases and J by 5 bases, with 8 bases between. The CDR3 is 13 amino acids. Germline assignment: CDR1 SGHDT and CDR2 YYEEEE. CDR3 in amino acids: CASSLARRETQYF. Written as DNA, the CDR3 is TGTGCCAGCAGCTTGGCGCGGAGGGAGACCCAGTACTTC.

The chain is built from TRBV27 and TRBJ2-5; perhaps TRBD2 as D (6 bases). Germline V CDR1 and CDR2: MNHEY, SMNVEV (reference sequence). CDR3 size: 17 residues. Trimming pared 5 bases from V and 4 bases from J, leaving 23 bases between. The DNA for the CDR3 is TGTGCCAGCAGTCCTATTGCCGCGACGGGAGTTCTAGAGACCCAGTACTTC. Residues: CASSPIAATGVLETQYF.

This clonotype was seen only a few times. The genes are TRBV27 and TRBJ2-7; 8 positions match TRBD1. V lost 9 bases, J lost 6 bases, and 10 bases stayed unmatched. The CDR3 length is 13 residues. Germline V gene data show CDR1 as MNHEY and CDR2 as SMNVEV (reference sequence). CDR3 residues: CASKTRQGSEQYF. As DNA, the CDR3 is TGTGCCAGTAAAACCCGACAGGGGAGCGAGCAGTACTTC.

The chain employs TRBV29-1 and TRBJ1-2; TRBD1 agrees at 7 bases. Losses at the gene ends were 7 bases for V and 10 bases for J; bases not matched to a gene: 6. The CDR3 sequence is 10 residues long. CDR1 is SQVTM and CDR2 is ANQGSEA in the germline V gene. CDR3 sequence: CSAGTDNYTF. CDR3 coding DNA: TGCAGCGCCGGGACAGACAACTACACCTTC.